This entry features one TCR beta chain sequence. The data belong to a study of blood T cell repertoires in COVID-19. In the original analysis: Amplification from reference gene primers served as the basis for estimated nucleated cell counts. Sequencing used immunoSEQ multiplex PCR; TCRdb keeps in-frame clones, though not all of them. V and J calls and clone size are those listed in that table; D and trimming were worked out from the DNA. This sample has some 50,000 clones; less than 90% occur once, and the top ten carry about 3%. This receptor was taken from a man in his fifties with acute or convalescent COVID-19. Material for sequencing was peripheral blood.

The CDR3 bases are TGTGCCAGCTGGGCTAGCGGGGACACCGGGGAGCTGTTTTTT. It is translated as CASWASGDTGELFF. The chain combines TRBV28 with TRBJ2-2; TRBD2 agrees at 9 bases. The CDR3 loop spans 14 amino acids. Per germline, CDR1 MDHEN and CDR2 SYDVKM. V shed 8 bases and J 3 bases; nucleotides not matched to a gene: 4. Using reference TRBV28 and TRBJ2-2 for the parts outside the CDR3, the full variable domain is DVKVTQSSRYLVKRTGEKVFLECVQDMDHENMFWYRQDPGLGLRLIYFSYDVKMKEKGDIPEGYSVSREKKERFSLILESASTNQTSMYLCASWASGDTGELFFGEGSRLTVL.